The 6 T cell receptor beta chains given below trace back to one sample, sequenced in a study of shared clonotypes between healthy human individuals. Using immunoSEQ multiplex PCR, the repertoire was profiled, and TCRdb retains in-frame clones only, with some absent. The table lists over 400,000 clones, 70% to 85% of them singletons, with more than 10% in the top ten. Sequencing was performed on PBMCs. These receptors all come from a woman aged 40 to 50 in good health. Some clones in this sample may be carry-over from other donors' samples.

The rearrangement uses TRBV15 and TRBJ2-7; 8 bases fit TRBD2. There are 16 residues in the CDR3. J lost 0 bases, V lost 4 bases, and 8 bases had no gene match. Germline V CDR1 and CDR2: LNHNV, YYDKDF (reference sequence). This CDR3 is CATSIGTSSFSYEQYF. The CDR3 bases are TGTGCCACCAGCATAGGGACTAGTAGCTTCTCCTACGAGCAGTACTTC.

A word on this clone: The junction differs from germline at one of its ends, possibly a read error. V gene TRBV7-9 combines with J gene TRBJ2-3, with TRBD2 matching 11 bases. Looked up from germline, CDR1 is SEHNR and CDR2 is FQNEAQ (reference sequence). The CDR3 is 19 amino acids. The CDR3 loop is CASSPRYPGTSGTTVTQYF. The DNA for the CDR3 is TGTGCCAGCAGCCCGAGATACCCCGGGACTAGCGGAACCACAGTTACGCAGTATTTT.

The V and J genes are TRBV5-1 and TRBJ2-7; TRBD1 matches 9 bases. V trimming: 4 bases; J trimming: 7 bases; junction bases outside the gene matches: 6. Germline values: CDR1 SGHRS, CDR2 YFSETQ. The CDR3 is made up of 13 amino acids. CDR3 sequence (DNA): TGCGCCAGCAGCCCGGGACAGGGATGGGAGCAGTACTTC. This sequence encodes CASSPGQGWEQYF.

The CDR3 DNA reads as TGTGCCAGCAGTTCTATGGCTAGCGGGCCCTACAATGAGCAGTTCTTC. It codes for CASSSMASGPYNEQFF. V gene TRBV6-5 combines with J gene TRBJ2-1, with 8 bases fitting TRBD2. The CDR3 runs to 16 residues. Trimming cost V 4 bases and J 2 bases; bases outside gene matches: 7. CDR1 is MNHEY and CDR2 is SVGAGI in the germline V gene.

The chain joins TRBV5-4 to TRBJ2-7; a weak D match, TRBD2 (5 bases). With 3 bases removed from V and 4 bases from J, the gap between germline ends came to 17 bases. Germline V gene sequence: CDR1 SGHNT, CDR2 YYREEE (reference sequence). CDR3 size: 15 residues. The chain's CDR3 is CASSSSLLGAYEQYF. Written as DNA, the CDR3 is TGTGCCAGCAGCTCTAGCCTCCTAGGAGCTTACGAGCAGTACTTC.

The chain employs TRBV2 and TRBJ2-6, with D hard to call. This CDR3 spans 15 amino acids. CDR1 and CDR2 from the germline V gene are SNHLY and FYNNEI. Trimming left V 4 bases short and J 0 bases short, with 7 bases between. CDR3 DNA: TGTGCCAGCAGTGGACTCAACTCTGGGGCCAACGTCCTGACTTTC. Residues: CASSGLNSGANVLTF.